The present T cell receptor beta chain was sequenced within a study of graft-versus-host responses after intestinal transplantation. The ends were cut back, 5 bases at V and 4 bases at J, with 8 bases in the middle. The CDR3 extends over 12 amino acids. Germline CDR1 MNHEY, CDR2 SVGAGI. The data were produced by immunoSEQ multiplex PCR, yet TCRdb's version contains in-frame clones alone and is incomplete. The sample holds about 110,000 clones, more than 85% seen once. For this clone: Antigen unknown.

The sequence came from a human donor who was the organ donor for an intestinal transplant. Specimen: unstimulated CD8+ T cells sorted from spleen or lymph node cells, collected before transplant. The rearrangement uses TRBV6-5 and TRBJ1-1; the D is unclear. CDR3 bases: TGTGCCAGCAGTGCGTTGGGCACTGAAGCTTTCTTT. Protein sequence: CASSALGTEAFF.